These T cell receptor beta chains were read from a single sample in a study of a mutant IDH1 vaccine in newly diagnosed glioma. Only in-frame clones appear in the TCRdb table, and some are missing; sequencing was by immunoSEQ multiplex PCR. The data show 44,000 or so clones, under 90% seen once. Their antigen targets remain unknown. The material sequenced was PBMCs, taken from a glioma patient whose treatment included an IDH1 peptide vaccine. The receptors originated from a woman in her thirties or forties with glioma. Some clones in this sample may be carry-over from other donors' samples. The CDR3 runs from the conserved cysteine through the conserved F or W.

j_gene: TRBJ1-4; len: 10; v_gene: TRBV20-1; CDR3aa: CSADREKLFF
j_gene: TRBJ2-7; len: 18; v_gene: TRBV27; CDR3aa: CASRGNPMGQITSYEQYF
j_gene: TRBJ2-7; len: 12; v_gene: TRBV5-4; CDR3aa: CASSLDRYEQYF
j_gene: TRBJ2-1; len: 14; v_gene: TRBV29-1; CDR3aa: CSVAILAVYNEQFF
j_gene: TRBJ2-1; len: 16; v_gene: TRBV9; CDR3aa: CASSVGLAGGYNEQFF
j_gene: TRBJ2-1; len: 13; v_gene: TRBV7-8; CDR3aa: CASSLGRHNEQFF
j_gene: TRBJ1-5; len: 15; v_gene: TRBV5-8; CDR3aa: CASSTGTLSNQPQHF
j_gene: TRBJ2-1; len: 12; v_gene: TRBV7-8; CDR3aa: CASSLRAASQFF
j_gene: TRBJ2-7; len: 14; v_gene: TRBV19; CDR3aa: CASSMGSEAYEQYF
j_gene: TRBJ1-4; len: 14; v_gene: TRBV25-1; CDR3aa: CASSKQGSNEKLFF
j_gene: TRBJ2-5; len: 17; v_gene: TRBV5-6; CDR3aa: CASSSRGLGQGQETQYF